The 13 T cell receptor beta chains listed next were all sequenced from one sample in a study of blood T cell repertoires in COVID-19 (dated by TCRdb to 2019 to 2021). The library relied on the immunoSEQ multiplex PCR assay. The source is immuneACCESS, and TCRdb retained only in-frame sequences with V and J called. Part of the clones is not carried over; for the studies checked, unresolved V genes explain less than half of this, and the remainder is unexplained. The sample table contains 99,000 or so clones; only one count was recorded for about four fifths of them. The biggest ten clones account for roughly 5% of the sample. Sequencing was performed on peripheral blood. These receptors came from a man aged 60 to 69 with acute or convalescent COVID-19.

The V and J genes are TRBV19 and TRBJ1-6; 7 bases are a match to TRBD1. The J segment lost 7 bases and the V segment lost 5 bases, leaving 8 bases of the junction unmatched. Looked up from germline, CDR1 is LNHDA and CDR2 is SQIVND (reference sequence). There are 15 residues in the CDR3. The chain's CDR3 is CASSSAGTVNSPLHF. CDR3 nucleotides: TGTGCCAGTAGTTCCGCCGGGACAGTAAATTCACCCCTCCACTTT.

The CDR3, as DNA: TGTGCCAGCAGTTACGGACAGGTAGACTACGAGCAGTACTTC. Translating gives CASSYGQVDYEQYF. V gene TRBV6-5 combines with J gene TRBJ2-7; 7 positions agree with TRBD1. The CDR3 sequence is 14 residues long. Per germline, CDR1 MNHEY and CDR2 SVGAGI. The V and J ends lost 2 bases and 3 bases, in that order; junction bases with no gene match: 4.

CDR3 in amino acids: CASSSDRGNEKLFF. CDR3 sequence (DNA): TGTGCCAGCAGCTCGGACAGGGGAAACGAAAAACTGTTTTTT. This chain uses TRBV7-9 with TRBJ1-4, with 9 bases that match TRBD1. The CDR3 consists of 14 residues. V shed 4 bases, J shed 8 bases, and the junction held 5 bases outside the gene matches. CDR1 and CDR2 from the germline V gene are SEHNR and FQNEAQ (reference sequence).

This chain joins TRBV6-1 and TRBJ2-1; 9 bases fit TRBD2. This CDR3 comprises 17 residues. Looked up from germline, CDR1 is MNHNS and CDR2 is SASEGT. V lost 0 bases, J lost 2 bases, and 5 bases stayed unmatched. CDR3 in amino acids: CASSEAFSGGPYNEQFF. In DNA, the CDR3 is TGTGCCAGCAGTGAAGCTTTTAGCGGGGGCCCCTACAATGAGCAGTTCTTC.

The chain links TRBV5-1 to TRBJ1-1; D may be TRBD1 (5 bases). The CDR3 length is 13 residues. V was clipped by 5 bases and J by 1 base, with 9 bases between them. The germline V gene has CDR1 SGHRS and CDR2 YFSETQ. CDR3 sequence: CASRPTANTEAFF. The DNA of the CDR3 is TGCGCCAGCAGACCGACAGCGAACACTGAAGCTTTCTTT.

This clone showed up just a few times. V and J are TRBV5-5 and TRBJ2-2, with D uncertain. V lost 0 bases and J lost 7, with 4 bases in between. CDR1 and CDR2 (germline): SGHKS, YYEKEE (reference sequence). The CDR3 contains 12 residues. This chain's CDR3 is CASSLVNGELFF. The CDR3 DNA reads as TGTGCCAGCAGCTTGGTAAACGGGGAGCTGTTTTTT.

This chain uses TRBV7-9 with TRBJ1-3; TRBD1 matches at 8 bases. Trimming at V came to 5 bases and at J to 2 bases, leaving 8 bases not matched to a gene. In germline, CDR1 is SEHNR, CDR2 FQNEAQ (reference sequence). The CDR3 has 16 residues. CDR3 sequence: CASSEGGRGPGNTIYF. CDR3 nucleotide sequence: TGTGCCAGCAGCGAAGGGGGCAGGGGGCCTGGAAACACCATATATTTT.

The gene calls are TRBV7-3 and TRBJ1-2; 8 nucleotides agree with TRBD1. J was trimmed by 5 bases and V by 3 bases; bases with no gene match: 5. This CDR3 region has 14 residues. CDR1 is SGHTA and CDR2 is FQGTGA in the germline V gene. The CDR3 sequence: CASSLDRAGYGYTF. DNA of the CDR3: TGTGCCAGCAGCTTGGACAGGGCTGGGTATGGCTACACCTTC.

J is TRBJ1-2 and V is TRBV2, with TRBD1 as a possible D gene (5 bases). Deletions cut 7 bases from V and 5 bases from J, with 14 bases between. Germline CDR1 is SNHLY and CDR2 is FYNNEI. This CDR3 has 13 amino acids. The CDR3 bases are TGTGCCAGCACCCAGACAGATAGTTATGGCTACACCTTC. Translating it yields CASTQTDSYGYTF.

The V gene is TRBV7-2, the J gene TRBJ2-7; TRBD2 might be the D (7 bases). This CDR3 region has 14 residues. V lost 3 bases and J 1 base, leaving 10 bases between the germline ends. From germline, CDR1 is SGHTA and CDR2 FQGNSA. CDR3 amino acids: CASSFRGGSYEQYF. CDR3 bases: TGTGCCAGCAGCTTTAGGGGGGGGTCCTACGAGCAGTACTTC. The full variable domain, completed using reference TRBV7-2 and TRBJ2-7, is GAGVSQSPSNKVTEKGKDVELRCDPISGHTALYWYRQSLGQGLEFLIYFQGNSAPDKSGLPSDRFSAERTGGSVSTLTIQRTQQEDSAVYLCASSFRGGSYEQYFGPGTRLTVT.

The CDR3 DNA follows: TGTGCCAGCAGCTTTGGGACATCCGATGGCAATCAGCCCCAGCATTTT. Translation: CASSFGTSDGNQPQHF. The genes are TRBV7-9 and TRBJ1-5, with D possibly being TRBD1 (6 bases). CDR1 and CDR2 (germline): SEHNR, FQNEAQ (reference sequence). V gave up 3 bases and J gave up 2 bases, with 14 bases separating them. The CDR3 spans 16 residues.

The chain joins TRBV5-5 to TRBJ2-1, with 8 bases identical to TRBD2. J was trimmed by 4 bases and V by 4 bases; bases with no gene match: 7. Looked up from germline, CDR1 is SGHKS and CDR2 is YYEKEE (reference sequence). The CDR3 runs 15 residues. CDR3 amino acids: CASSPGLAEYNEQFF. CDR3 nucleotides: TGTGCCAGCAGCCCCGGACTAGCTGAGTACAATGAGCAGTTCTTC. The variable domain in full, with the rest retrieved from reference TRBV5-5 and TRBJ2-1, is DAGVTQSPTHLIKTRGQQVTLRCSPISGHKSVSWYQQVLGQGPQFIFQYYEKEERGRGNFPDRFSARQFPNYSSELNVNALLLGDSALYLCASSPGLAEYNEQFFGPGTRLTVL.

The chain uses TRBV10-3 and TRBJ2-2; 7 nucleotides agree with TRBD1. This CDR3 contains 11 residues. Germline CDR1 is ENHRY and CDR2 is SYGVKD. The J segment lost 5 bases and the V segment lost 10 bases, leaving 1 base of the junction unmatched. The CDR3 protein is CATQGTGELFF. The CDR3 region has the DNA TGTGCCACACAGGGGACCGGGGAGCTGTTTTTT.